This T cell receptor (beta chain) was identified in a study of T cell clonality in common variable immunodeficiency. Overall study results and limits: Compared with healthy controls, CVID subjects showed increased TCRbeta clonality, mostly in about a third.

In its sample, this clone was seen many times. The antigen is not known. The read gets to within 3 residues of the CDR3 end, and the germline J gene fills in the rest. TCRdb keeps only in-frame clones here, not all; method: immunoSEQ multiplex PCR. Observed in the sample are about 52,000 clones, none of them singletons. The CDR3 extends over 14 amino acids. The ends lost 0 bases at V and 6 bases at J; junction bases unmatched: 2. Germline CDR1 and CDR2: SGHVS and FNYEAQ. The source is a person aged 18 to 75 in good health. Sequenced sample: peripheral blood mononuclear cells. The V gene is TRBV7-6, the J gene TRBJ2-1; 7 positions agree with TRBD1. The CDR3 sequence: CASSLAWDSNEQFF. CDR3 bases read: TGTGCCAGCAGCTTAGCCTGGGACAGCAATGAG. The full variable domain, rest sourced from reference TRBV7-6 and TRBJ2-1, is GAGVSQSPRYKVTKRGQDVALRCDPISGHVSLYWYRQALGQGPEFLTYFNYEAQQDKSGLPNDRFSAERPEGSISTLTIQRTEQRDSAMYRCASSLAWDSNEQFFGPGTRLTVL.